This T cell receptor beta chain was retrieved from a study of prognosis after radiotherapy for stage I lung cancer. Many counts were recorded for this clonotype. Germline V gene data show CDR1 as SGHVS and CDR2 as FNYEAQ. CDR3 size: 16 residues. The ends lost 5 bases at V and 4 bases at J; junction bases unmatched: 10. With two-round multiplex PCR, TCR beta CDR3 sequences were amplified from genomic DNA. The use of primers specific to each TRBV and TRBJ gene characterized first-round PCR. In the second PCR round, amplification relied on universal primers. One entry per CDR3 protein results from TCRdb running MiXCR on the multiplex PCR reads. The table records about 12,000 distinct CDR3 sequences, 35% of them present only once.

This receptor was obtained from a donor over 45 with non-small cell lung cancer. The chain couples TRBV7-6 to TRBJ1-4; 7 positions agree with TRBD1. This material consisted of PBMCs, taken before or after stereotactic body radiation therapy (not recorded which). The CDR3 loop is CASSPGQALFNEKLFF. The CDR3 DNA sequence: TGTGCCAGCAGCCCTGGACAGGCCCTTTTTAATGAAAAACTGTTTTTT.